This T cell receptor (beta chain) was sequenced in a study of blood T cell repertoires in COVID-19. The ends were cut back, 0 bases at V and 4 bases at J, with 10 bases in the middle. Germline V gene sequence: CDR1 SGDLS, CDR2 YYNGEE. The CDR3 sequence is 14 residues long. Assay used: immunoSEQ multiplex PCR; TCRdb lists only in-frame clones, some missing. The data contain some 320,000 clones, around 90% of them singletons. Input material: PBMCs or T cells enriched from blood (not recorded which). The clonotype was recovered from a man between 60 and 70 years old who had recovered from COVID-19. The chain joins TRBV9 to TRBJ2-5; maybe TRBD2 (5 bases). CDR3 sequence: CASSVEVRGETQYF. CDR3 nucleotides: TGTGCCAGCAGCGTAGAGGTTCGGGGAGAGACCCAGTACTTC.